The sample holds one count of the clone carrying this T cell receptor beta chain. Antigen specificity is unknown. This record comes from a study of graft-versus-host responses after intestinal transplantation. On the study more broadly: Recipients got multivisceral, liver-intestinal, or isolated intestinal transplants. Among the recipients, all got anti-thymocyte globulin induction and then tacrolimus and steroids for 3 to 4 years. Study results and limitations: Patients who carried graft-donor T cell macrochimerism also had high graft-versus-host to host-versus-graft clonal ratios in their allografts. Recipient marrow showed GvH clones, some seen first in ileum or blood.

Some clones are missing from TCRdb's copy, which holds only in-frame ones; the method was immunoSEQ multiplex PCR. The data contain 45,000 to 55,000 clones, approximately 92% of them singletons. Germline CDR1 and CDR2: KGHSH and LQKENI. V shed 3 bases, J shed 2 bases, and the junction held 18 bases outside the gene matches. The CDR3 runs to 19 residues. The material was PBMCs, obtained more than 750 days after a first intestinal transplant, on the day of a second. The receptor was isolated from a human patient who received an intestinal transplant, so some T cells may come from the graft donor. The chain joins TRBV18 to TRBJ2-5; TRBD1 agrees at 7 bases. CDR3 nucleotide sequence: TGTGCCAGCTCACCGAGCCGCAGGGGAAGAGGGGGCCCACAAGAGACCCAGTACTTC. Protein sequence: CASSPSRRGRGGPQETQYF.